These 24 T cell receptor beta chains were sequenced from one sample in a study of T cells after yellow fever vaccination. TCRdb re-analysed the 5' RACE reads in MiXCR, keeping a single row per CDR3 protein. The table shows over 65,000 distinct CDR3 sequences, with more than 10% occurring only once. The source was CD8+ T cells not binding an NS4B(214-222) dextramer, sorted from PBMCs, collected approximately 22 days after the first yellow fever vaccination. Receptors were obtained from a man aged 18-30 years who received the YFV17D yellow fever vaccine.

For this clonotype: An end of the junction differs from the germline gene, which may be a read error. This rearrangement joins TRBV11-1 to TRBJ2-5, with D possibly TRBD2 on 6 matching bases. The CDR3 consists of 21 residues. Per the germline V gene, CDR1 is SGHAT and CDR2 is FQDESV (reference sequence). The CDR3 region has the DNA TGTGCCAGCGTAACTCCCCCCACATTTGTACCCCGGGACTCCAGCTGTGAGACCCAGTACTTT. Protein product: CASVTPPTFVPRDSSCETQYF.

The V and J genes are TRBV7-9 and TRBJ2-2; the D gene could be TRBD1 or TRBD2 (5 bases each). CDR1 is SEHNR and CDR2 is FQNEAQ in the germline V gene (reference sequence). Trimming stripped 3 bases from V and 3 bases from J, with 17 bases between. The CDR3 length is 17 residues. CDR3 amino acids: CASSFPGPEVDTGELFF. For the CDR3, the DNA is TGTGCCAGCAGCTTTCCGGGACCCGAAGTTGACACCGGGGAGCTGTTTTTT.

The rearrangement joins TRBV30 to TRBJ2-1; 8 nucleotides align to TRBD1. The germline gives CDR1 GTSNPN, CDR2 SVGIG (reference sequence). The trim removed 3 bases at V and 3 bases at J, leaving 7 bases unmatched. The CDR3 loop spans 15 amino acids. The CDR3 DNA is TGTGCCTGGAGGCTACGGGACAGGAGCTACAATGAGCAGTTCTTC. This gives the protein CAWRLRDRSYNEQFF.

This sequence joins TRBV20-1 and TRBJ1-5, with D maybe TRBD1 (6 bases). CDR3 length equals 12 residues. V shed 6 bases and J shed 5 bases, with 11 bases lying between them. The germline V gene has CDR1 DFQATT and CDR2 SNEGSKA (reference sequence). The CDR3, as DNA: TGCAGTGCGCGGGGGCAGGATCAGCCCCAGCATTTT. It encodes CSARGQDQPQHF.

This clonotype showed up just once. The gene calls are TRBV5-5 and TRBJ2-1, with D possibly TRBD2 on 5 matching bases. Germline CDR1 and CDR2: SGHKS and YYEKEE (reference sequence). The CDR3 runs to 14 residues. Trimming left V 4 bases short and J 5 bases short, with 13 bases between. The CDR3, as DNA: TGTGCCAGCAGCCCCGGGGTCCGGCACAATGAGCAGTTCTTC. This gives the protein CASSPGVRHNEQFF.

The chain has TRBV5-6 and TRBJ2-2; D not certain. CDR1 is SGHDT, CDR2 YYEEEE, per germline. V lost 4 bases and J 7 bases, leaving 8 bases between the germline ends. The CDR3 extends over 12 amino acids. CDR3 residues: CASSLGNGELFF. The CDR3 nucleotides read TGTGCCAGCAGCCTAGGGAACGGGGAGCTGTTTTTT. The variable domain in full, with the rest retrieved from reference TRBV5-6 and TRBJ2-2, is DAGVTQSPTHLIKTRGQQVTLRCSPKSGHDTVSWYQQALGQGPQFIFQYYEEEERQRGNFPDRFSGHQFPNYSSELNVNALLLGDSALYLCASSLGNGELFFGEGSRLTVL.

The rearrangement links TRBV6-5 to TRBJ2-5; tentatively, D is TRBD1 (7 bases). The V and J ends lost 2 bases and 2 bases respectively, with 9 bases between them. Germline V CDR1 and CDR2: MNHEY, SVGAGI. CDR3 length: 14 amino acids. DNA of the CDR3: TGTGCCAGCAGTTACGCAGGGGGGCAAGAGACCCAGTACTTC. It translates to CASSYAGGQETQYF.

The table lists this clonotype with a few counts. The genes are TRBV6-6 and TRBJ1-1; D possibly corresponds to TRBD1 (6 bases). V lost 0 bases to trimming and J lost 7 bases, with 6 bases between them. The CDR3 loop spans 12 amino acids. The germline CDR1 and CDR2 sequences are MNHNY and SVGAGI (reference sequence). DNA for the CDR3: TGTGCCAGCAGTTACTCGACAGGTGAAGCTTTCTTT. It is translated as CASSYSTGEAFF.

There are a few counts of this clonotype. V gene TRBV6-5 combines with J gene TRBJ2-5, with D maybe TRBD2 (5 bases). CDR1 is MNHEY, CDR2 SVGAGI, per germline. The CDR3 length is 12 residues. Trimming cost V 5 bases and J 7 bases, with 11 bases left between them. CDR3: CASSPGEGTQYF. The CDR3, as DNA: TGTGCCAGCAGTCCCGGGGAAGGGACCCAGTACTTC.

There are a few counts of this clonotype. The CDR3 region is CASSTGQGYQPQHF. The CDR3 DNA reads as TGTGCCAGCAGCACAGGACAGGGCTATCAGCCCCAGCATTTT. The rearrangement joins TRBV7-2 to TRBJ1-5; 8 bases are a match to TRBD1. The CDR3 sequence is 14 residues long. Germline CDR1 SGHTA, CDR2 FQGNSA. With 5 bases clipped from V and 5 bases from J, the junction kept 5 bases outside the gene matches.

J is TRBJ2-2 and V is TRBV4-1; TRBD1 matches 7 bases. CDR3 size: 18 residues. V shed 3 bases and J 4 bases; nucleotides not matched to a gene: 14. CDR1 is MGHRA, CDR2 YSYEKL, per germline. Here the CDR3 reads CASSHTRNRGPGTGELFF. As DNA, the CDR3 is TGCGCCAGCAGCCACACACGAAACAGGGGACCGGGCACCGGGGAGCTGTTTTTT.

This clonotype was counted a few times. V is TRBV7-9 and J is TRBJ2-1; D is possibly TRBD1 or TRBD2 (6 bases each). The CDR3 covers 11 residues. The germline gives CDR1 SEHNR, CDR2 FQNEAQ (reference sequence). V shed 10 bases and J shed 8 bases, with 12 bases lying between them. For the CDR3, the DNA is TGTGCCACCCGGGGGCTTCATGAGCAGTTCTTC. Protein product: CATRGLHEQFF.

In its sample, this clonotype was seen a few times. This chain uses TRBV5-1 with TRBJ2-5; TRBD1 agrees at 7 bases. The junction had 5 bases not matched to a gene; V was cut back by 0 bases and J by 0 bases. The V gene's germline CDR1 is SGHRS and CDR2 YFSETQ. This CDR3 contains 16 residues. CDR3: CASSLAHGQDQETQYF. In DNA, the CDR3 is TGCGCCAGCAGCTTGGCCCACGGACAGGACCAAGAGACCCAGTACTTC.

This sequence joins TRBV5-1 and TRBJ2-7; TRBD1 aligns across 7 bases. The ends lost 4 bases at V and 5 bases at J; junction bases unmatched: 6. The CDR3 is 13 residues long. In germline, CDR1 is SGHRS, CDR2 YFSETQ. The CDR3 DNA sequence: TGCGCCAGCAGCGAGGACAGGTCTAACGAGCAGTACTTC. It specifies CASSEDRSNEQYF. Variable domain in full (rest from reference TRBV5-1 and TRBJ2-7): KAGVTQTPRYLIKTRGQQVTLSCSPISGHRSVSWYQQTPGQGLQFLFEYFSETQRNKGNFPGRFSGRQFSNSRSEMNVSTLELGDSALYLCASSEDRSNEQYFGPGTRLTVT.

The chain links TRBV12-3 or TRBV12-4 to TRBJ2-3; the match to TRBD1 covers 9 bases. Trimming at V came to 3 bases and at J to 0 bases, leaving 1 base not matched to a gene. There are 15 residues in the CDR3. This CDR3 is CASSLDRGSTDTQYF. As DNA, the CDR3 is TGTGCCAGCAGTTTGGACAGGGGTAGCACAGATACGCAGTATTTT.

This clonotype was recorded many times. The V gene is TRBV11-2, the J gene TRBJ2-2; D perhaps matches TRBD1 (5 bases). The CDR3 spans 12 residues. Germline CDR1 SGHAT, CDR2 FQNNGV. V was shortened by 4 bases and J by 9 bases, with 9 bases between the two germline ends. CDR3 nucleotides: TGTGCCAGCAGCTCACAGGTCCGGGAGCTGTTTTTT. Protein product: CASSSQVRELFF.

This clonotype has more than one count but fewer than ten. The chain carries TRBV11-1 and TRBJ2-1; D possibly matches TRBD1 or TRBD2 (6 bases each). The germline V gene encodes CDR1 SGHAT and CDR2 FQDESV (reference sequence). V was shortened by 5 bases and J by 1 base, with 18 bases between the two germline ends. There are 17 residues in the CDR3. The CDR3 protein is CASSKGGMVRSYNEQFF. The CDR3 coding sequence is TGTGCCAGCAGCAAAGGGGGGATGGTGCGGTCCTACAATGAGCAGTTCTTC. Based on the CDR3 plus reference TRBV11-1 and TRBJ2-1, the full variable domain is EAEVAQSPRYKITEKSQAVAFWCDPISGHATLYWYRQILGQGPELLVQFQDESVVDDSQLPKDRFSAERLKGVDSTLKIQPAELGDSAMYLCASSKGGMVRSYNEQFFGPGTRLTVL.

V is TRBV7-2 and J is TRBJ2-1; a possible D gene is TRBD2 (5 bases). Germline CDR1 and CDR2: SGHTA and FQGNSA. The CDR3 loop spans 14 amino acids. With 7 bases removed from V and 2 bases from J, the gap between germline ends came to 12 bases. The CDR3 reads CASTPWGAYNEQFF. DNA of the CDR3: TGTGCCAGCACCCCTTGGGGAGCCTACAATGAGCAGTTCTTC.

This clonotype has more than one count but fewer than ten. V is TRBV6-4 and J is TRBJ2-3, with unresolved D. Per the germline V gene, CDR1 is MRHNA and CDR2 is SNTAGT. The CDR3 runs 15 residues. The germline V and J ends were trimmed by 3 bases and 1 base, with 11 bases remaining between them. CDR3: CASSESPWGTDTQYF. CDR3 coding DNA: TGTGCCAGCAGTGAGTCTCCCTGGGGCACAGATACGCAGTATTTT.

This clonotype has a handful of counts. V and J are TRBV12-3 or TRBV12-4 and TRBJ1-5; TRBD1 might be the D (5 bases). This CDR3 is 15 amino acids long. Between the trimmed V and J ends, which lost 6 bases and 7 bases, there was a span of 19 bases. The CDR3 spells CASSIYYGARQPQHF. The DNA of the CDR3 is TGTGCCAGCAGCATATACTATGGGGCCCGGCAGCCCCAGCATTTT.

This clonotype was detected only a few times. V is TRBV5-1 and J is TRBJ2-5; TRBD1 is a possible D gene (5 bases). CDR3 length: 14 residues. Trimming stripped 0 bases from V and 4 bases from J, with 10 bases between. The V gene's germline CDR1 is SGHRS and CDR2 YFSETQ. CDR3 DNA: TGCGCCAGCAGCTTGGCGGGCAGGGCAGAGACCCAGTACTTC. Translation: CASSLAGRAETQYF.

This rearrangement joins TRBV9 to TRBJ2-3; D remains ambiguous. Germline CDR1 is SGDLS and CDR2 is YYNGEE. The CDR3 is made up of 13 amino acids. The V end lost 7 bases, the J end lost 4 bases, and 13 bases lay between the germline ends. The CDR3 DNA follows: TGTGCCAGCGGTTCCCGTGCCCCAGATACGCAGTATTTT. Translated: CASGSRAPDTQYF. The full variable domain, with the rest looked up from reference TRBV9 and TRBJ2-3, is DSGVTQTPKHLITATGQRVTLRCSPRSGDLSVYWYQQSLDQGLQFLIQYYNGEERAKGNILERFSAQQFPDLHSELNLSSLELGDSALYFCASGSRAPDTQYFGPGTRLTVL.

V gene TRBV29-1 combines with J gene TRBJ2-5; D possibly corresponds to TRBD1 (6 bases). V was trimmed by 6 bases and J by 5 bases, leaving 13 bases between them. The CDR3 is made up of 12 amino acids. CDR1 is SQVTM and CDR2 is ANQGSEA in the germline V gene. CDR3: CSVTWTDETQYF. CDR3 DNA sequence: TGCAGCGTCACATGGACAGACGAGACCCAGTACTTC.

This clonotype showed up just a few times. This chain links TRBV15 with TRBJ1-5; 7 positions agree with TRBD1. Germline CDR1 and CDR2: LNHNV and YYDKDF (reference sequence). After removal of 4 bases from V and 0 bases from J, the junction contained 6 bases not matched to a gene. The CDR3 totals 16 residues. The CDR3 protein is CATSTDRAHSNQPQHF. The CDR3 DNA is TGTGCCACCAGCACAGACAGGGCCCATAGCAATCAGCCCCAGCATTTT. Full variable domain (rest looked up from reference TRBV15 and TRBJ1-5): DAMVIQNPRYQVTQFGKPVTLSCSQTLNHNVMYWYQQKSSQAPKLLFHYYDKDFNNEADTPDNFQSRRPNTSFCFLDIRSPGLGDTAMYLCATSTDRAHSNQPQHFGDGTRLSIL.